The subject of this entry is one T cell receptor beta chain. Its antigen is still unknown. These data belong to a study of cytomegalovirus exposure and HLA in healthy donors. PCR employed 60 Vbeta and 13 Jbeta primers. Only in-frame clones appear in the TCRdb table, and some are missing; sequencing was by immunoSEQ multiplex PCR. The profile covers approximately 74,000 clones, with 70% to 85% appearing a single time and more than 7% taken by the ten largest. General study points: Earlier results showed most TCR beta V segments being productive about 87% or about 30% of the time. The study dropped some indistinguishable V segments, TRBV6-2 and TRBV6-3 among them. Presence/absence analyses rested on an assumption that sequencing depth was roughly uniform across donors.

Germline V lookup: CDR1 MNHNS, CDR2 SASEGT. The CDR3 has 15 amino acids. The germline V and J ends were trimmed by 1 base and 8 bases, with 15 bases remaining between them. As for the donors, each was a healthy bone marrow donor. This chain joins TRBV6-1 and TRBJ2-1, with D tentatively TRBD2 (5 bases). This TCR was sampled from a woman between 40 and 55 years old in good health and CMV-seronegative. Sequenced input: PBMCs. The CDR3 nucleotides are TGTGCCAGCAGTGAAGAAGATAGCGTGGTCTATGAGCAGTTCTTC. It yields the protein CASSEEDSVVYEQFF.